Each of the 24 T cell receptor beta chains below was sequenced from the same sample in a study of patients and donors after allogeneic stem cell transplantation. TCRdb ran MiXCR on the RT-PCR reads and lists one entry per CDR3 protein. The sample has some 150,000 distinct CDR3 sequences, 30% to 45% seen once; the top ten hold 50%. The sample consisted of blood, either unsorted or a sorted T cell fraction (not recorded which). Every receptor here comes from a human donor who was either an allogeneic HSCT recipient or a stem cell or donor lymphocyte infusion donor (not recorded which). It is not recorded whose cells these are; they may come from a transplant donor.

The chain uses TRBV20-1 and TRBJ1-2, with 11 bases aligning to TRBD1. Germline V gene data show CDR1 as DFQATT and CDR2 as SNEGSKA (reference sequence). V shed 1 base and J 6 bases; nucleotides not matched to a gene: 13. This CDR3 spans 17 amino acids. The CDR3 nucleotides read TGCAGTGCTAGAGTGGGACAGGGGGACTCCGCACTCCATGGCTACACCTTC. Protein: CSARVGQGDSALHGYTF.

This chain joins TRBV10-3 and TRBJ1-2, with unresolved D. Germline CDR1 reads ENHRY; CDR2 reads SYGVKD. The CDR3 loop spans 12 amino acids. Trimming pared 8 bases from V and 8 bases from J, leaving 15 bases between. The CDR3 loop is CAILGSAGGYTF. The CDR3 DNA reads as TGTGCCATCCTCGGCTCCGCGGGGGGCTACACCTTC.

This clonotype occurred a few times. Here the CDR3 reads CASSYWGSRNQPQHF. The CDR3 nucleotides are TGTGCCAGCAGTTACTGGGGGTCCCGCAATCAGCCCCAGCATTTT. The rearrangement uses TRBV6-2 or TRBV6-3 and TRBJ1-5; possibly TRBD1 for D (5 bases). The CDR3 is 15 residues long. The V and J ends lost 1 base and 2 bases respectively, with 9 bases between them. From germline, CDR1 is MNHEY and CDR2 SVGEGT.

The chain recombines TRBV3-1 with TRBJ2-3; D not resolved. Germline CDR1 reads LGHDT; CDR2 reads YNNKEL (reference sequence). The V gene lost 0 bases and the J gene lost 3 bases, with 10 bases spanning the gap. CDR3 length equals 15 residues. The CDR3 here is CASSQEGIRTDTQYF. CDR3 nucleotide sequence: TGTGCCAGCAGCCAAGAGGGGATCAGAACAGATACGCAGTATTTT.

The chain joins TRBV7-4 to TRBJ1-4; D is unclear. The ends were cut back, 2 bases at V and 0 bases at J, with 19 bases in the middle. The CDR3 length is 19 residues. Germline V lookup: CDR1 SGHVT, CDR2 SQSDAQ. The CDR3 is CASSLIGDREVPTNEKLFF. For the CDR3, the DNA is TGTGCCAGCAGCTTAATTGGTGATCGGGAGGTCCCAACTAATGAAAAACTGTTTTTT.

This clonotype turned up a few times. This sequence joins TRBV29-1 and TRBJ1-4; a possible D gene is TRBD1 (5 bases). The V gene lost 6 bases and the J gene lost 8 bases, with 16 bases spanning the gap. Germline CDR1 SQVTM, CDR2 ANQGSEA. The CDR3 is made up of 13 amino acids. The CDR3 spells CSVEGREGEKLFF. CDR3 coding DNA: TGCAGCGTCGAGGGACGGGAAGGAGAAAAACTGTTTTTT.

The gene calls are TRBV12-3 or TRBV12-4 and TRBJ2-5; 9 nucleotides agree with TRBD2. The CDR3 length is 15 residues. After removal of 1 base from V and 1 base from J, the junction contained 1 base not matched to a gene. The CDR3 DNA reads TGTGCCAGCAGTTTAGGACTAGCGGTCCAAGAGACCCAGTACTTC. This sequence encodes CASSLGLAVQETQYF.

This clonotype was detected only a few times. The V and J genes are TRBV5-1 and TRBJ1-2, with 7 bases lining up with TRBD1. The CDR3 sequence is 13 residues long. The V and J ends lost 3 bases and 8 bases, in that order; junction bases with no gene match: 7. The germline V gene encodes CDR1 SGHRS and CDR2 YFSETQ. CDR3: CASSSTGEEGYTF. The CDR3 nucleotides read TGCGCCAGCAGCTCTACAGGGGAGGAAGGCTACACCTTC.

The chain combines TRBV20-1 with TRBJ1-5; D unresolved. Germline V gene sequence: CDR1 DFQATT, CDR2 SNEGSKA (reference sequence). Trimming shortened V by 3 bases and J by 2 bases, and 11 bases separated the two germline ends. This CDR3 spans 14 amino acids. The CDR3 protein is CSAREGIRNQPQHF. As DNA, the CDR3 is TGCAGTGCTAGGGAGGGCATCCGCAATCAGCCCCAGCATTTT.

The rearrangement uses TRBV11-2 and TRBJ1-2; tentatively, D is TRBD1 (6 bases). V was clipped by 1 base and J by 2 bases, with 14 bases between them. Germline-derived CDR1 and CDR2 are SGHAT and FQNNGV. The CDR3 spans 16 residues. CDR3 in amino acids: CASSLVQGRGNYGYTF. The CDR3, as DNA: TGTGCCAGCAGCTTAGTTCAGGGGCGCGGGAACTATGGCTACACCTTC.

The chain combines TRBV15 with TRBJ2-5; D could derive from TRBD1 or TRBD2 (6 bases each). Germline V gene lookup returns CDR1 LNHNV and CDR2 YYDKDF (reference sequence). The CDR3 consists of 14 residues. The V gene lost 3 bases and the J gene lost 5 bases, with 13 bases spanning the gap. The CDR3 DNA sequence: TGTGCCACCAGCAGTATCGGGGGCAAGGAGACCCAGTACTTC. Amino acids: CATSSIGGKETQYF.

This clonotype occurred many times. The V gene is TRBV20-1, the J gene TRBJ1-2, with D possibly matching TRBD1 (6 bases). V gave up 6 bases and J gave up 5 bases, with 13 bases separating them. Per the germline V gene, CDR1 is DFQATT and CDR2 is SNEGSKA (reference sequence). The CDR3 runs 12 residues. CDR3 DNA: TGCAGTGCGACAGGATCCCGGTATGGCTACACCTTC. This sequence encodes CSATGSRYGYTF.

Only a few counts were recorded for this clonotype. The rearrangement links TRBV20-1 to TRBJ1-2; 8 nucleotides agree with TRBD1. The CDR3 consists of 13 residues. The germline V gene encodes CDR1 DFQATT and CDR2 SNEGSKA (reference sequence). The V gene end was trimmed by 5 bases and the J gene end by 5 bases; junction bases not matched to a gene: 7. The CDR3 nucleotides are TGCAGTGCTTACACAGGGGGAAAGTATGGCTACACCTTC. Translation gives CSAYTGGKYGYTF.

This chain uses TRBV30 with TRBJ1-5; tentatively, D is TRBD1 (6 bases). The CDR3 contains 14 residues. Germline loops: CDR1 GTSNPN, CDR2 SVGIG (reference sequence). V lost 3 bases and J lost 2, with 11 bases in between. This CDR3 reads CAWRGGIGNQPQHF. The CDR3 region has the DNA TGTGCCTGGAGAGGGGGGATCGGCAATCAGCCCCAGCATTTT.

A few counts support this clonotype. V is TRBV20-1 and J is TRBJ2-3, with D unresolved. The CDR3 totals 13 residues. Trimming removed 3 bases at V and 2 bases at J, with 9 bases between. Germline V gene data show CDR1 as DFQATT and CDR2 as SNEGSKA (reference sequence). CDR3: CSASSDHTDTQYF. In DNA form, the CDR3 reads TGCAGTGCTAGTTCAGACCACACAGATACGCAGTATTTT.

This clonotype was observed a few times. The chain couples TRBV7-2 to TRBJ2-2; 7 nucleotides match TRBD2. There are 16 residues in the CDR3. Germline V lookup: CDR1 SGHTA, CDR2 FQGNSA. V shed 3 bases and J 8 bases; nucleotides not matched to a gene: 12. CDR3 nucleotide sequence: TGTGCCAGCAGCTTTGCCAGCGGGGCCCGACTGGGGGAGCTGTTTTTT. This sequence encodes CASSFASGARLGELFF. Drawing the rest from reference TRBV7-2 and TRBJ2-2, the complete variable domain is GAGVSQSPSNKVTEKGKDVELRCDPISGHTALYWYRQSLGQGLEFLIYFQGNSAPDKSGLPSDRFSAERTGGSVSTLTIQRTQQEDSAVYLCASSFASGARLGELFFGEGSRLTVL.

The J gene is TRBJ2-3, the V gene TRBV4-2; 11 nucleotides agree with TRBD2. The CDR3 length is 16 residues. Germline CDR1 and CDR2: LGHNA and YNFKEQ. With V trimmed by 4 bases and J by 2 bases, 5 bases remained unmatched. CDR3 sequence: CASSPGTSGHTDTQYF. CDR3 sequence (DNA): TGTGCCAGCAGCCCTGGGACTAGCGGCCACACAGATACGCAGTATTTT.

The rearrangement uses TRBV7-2 and TRBJ2-3, with 11 bases that match TRBD2. V trimming: 1 base; J trimming: 5 bases; junction bases outside the gene matches: 2. CDR1 is SGHTA, CDR2 FQGNSA, per germline. The CDR3 runs to 15 residues. The DNA of the CDR3 is TGTGCCAGCAGCTTAGGACTAGCGGGGAGAGATACGCAGTATTTT. This gives the protein CASSLGLAGRDTQYF.

The chain recombines TRBV29-1 with TRBJ1-1; D is undetermined. CDR1 and CDR2 (germline): SQVTM, ANQGSEA. V lost 4 bases and J lost 0, with 9 bases in between. The CDR3 runs to 13 residues. The CDR3 sequence: CSVGRGMNTEAFF. DNA for the CDR3: TGCAGCGTTGGACGGGGTATGAACACTGAAGCTTTCTTT.

This clonotype has just a few counts. The chain combines TRBV6-5 with TRBJ1-4; 8 nucleotides line up with TRBD1. Trimming took 6 bases from V and 10 from J; bases not matched to a gene: 10. Germline assignment: CDR1 MNHEY and CDR2 SVGAGI. The CDR3 covers 14 residues. CDR3: CASRAQGASGKLFF. CDR3 sequence (DNA): TGTGCCAGCAGAGCCCAGGGGGCTAGCGGAAAACTGTTTTTT.

The V call is TRBV4-2, the J call TRBJ2-1; 7 positions agree with TRBD2. Germline CDR1 and CDR2: LGHNA and YNFKEQ. This CDR3 is built from 17 residues. The trim removed 4 bases at V and 3 bases at J, leaving 12 bases unmatched. The chain's CDR3 is CASSPSVWSGIYNEQFF. In nucleotides, the CDR3 is TGTGCCAGCAGCCCCTCCGTGTGGAGCGGGATCTACAATGAGCAGTTCTTC.

J is TRBJ2-5 and V is TRBV7-8; the D gene is possibly TRBD1 (6 bases). V gave up 0 bases and J gave up 4 bases, with 6 bases separating them. Germline V gene lookup returns CDR1 SGHVS and CDR2 FQNEAQ. CDR3 length: 13 residues. The CDR3 loop is CASSLARGETQYF. In DNA form, the CDR3 reads TGTGCCAGCAGCTTAGCCAGGGGAGAGACCCAGTACTTC.

This clonotype was observed a few times. The chain recombines TRBV7-3 with TRBJ2-1, with D possibly being TRBD1 (5 bases). The CDR3 loop spans 11 amino acids. V shed 5 bases and J shed 6 bases, with 5 bases lying between them. CDR1 and CDR2 from the germline V gene are SGHTA and FQGTGA. The CDR3 nucleotides are TGTGCCAGCAGCCAGGGCAATGAGCAGTTCTTC. This gives the protein CASSQGNEQFF.

There are a few counts of this clonotype. The chain employs TRBV6-5 and TRBJ1-1; no reliable D call. Trimming removed 4 bases from V and 5 bases from J, with 14 bases in between. This CDR3 spans 14 amino acids. Germline V lookup: CDR1 MNHEY, CDR2 SVGAGI. The CDR3 DNA is TGTGCCAGCAGTTTTACGAGGGTAGGAACTGAAGCTTTCTTT. Translated, it gives CASSFTRVGTEAFF.